This TCR beta chain was identified in a study of blood T cell repertoires in COVID-19. Across the whole study: Samples representing acute and convalescent COVID-19 were sourced from the United States, Italy and Spain. From T cells, B-cell-depleted T cells, or PBMCs came the material, which was cDNA or gDNA.

Original methodology: Using reference gene primer amplification, nucleated cell counts were estimated. Libraries were prepared by immunoSEQ multiplex PCR; TCRdb keeps only in-frame clonotypes and omits some of them. V, J and clone size derive from that table, while D and trimming were established from the DNA sequence. The sample has fewer than 150,000 clones; around 77% are singletons. This CDR3 is 12 amino acids long. Germline assignment: CDR1 KGHDR and CDR2 SFDVKD. V lost 4 bases and J 9 bases, leaving 9 bases between the germline ends. The source is a human donor in a cohort sampled during active COVID-19. The rearrangement joins TRBV24-1 to TRBJ2-1; D uncertain. The sequenced sample was peripheral blood. CDR3 sequence: CATSDLNSEQFF. The CDR3 DNA reads TGTGCCACCAGTGACCTTAACAGTGAGCAGTTCTTC.